This T cell receptor beta chain derives from a study of shared clonotypes between healthy human individuals. TCRdb keeps only in-frame clones here, not all; method: immunoSEQ multiplex PCR. The sample records approximately 2,300,000 clones, 92% being singletons. The CDR3 length is 12 residues. Germline CDR1 SGHTA, CDR2 FQGNSA. V dropped 4 bases and J dropped 6; count of bases not matched to a gene: 3. The sequence derives from a man younger than 30 in good health. Some clones in this sample may be carry-over from other donors' samples. The sequencing input was naive CD4+ T cells from PBMCs. The subset is: CD45RA+ positively selected. The chain uses TRBV7-2 and TRBJ2-7, with 7 positions matching TRBD1. CDR3 in amino acids: CASSSYRGEQYF. DNA for the CDR3: TGTGCCAGCAGCTCTTACAGGGGCGAGCAGTACTTC.